This TCR beta chain was profiled in a study of T-cell memory formation after mild COVID-19. Study-wide results and caveats: Pre-infection memory contained some responding clones, which suggested that cross-reactive memory had joined.

Germline V gene data show CDR1 as LGHNA and CDR2 as YSLEER. This CDR3 is 17 amino acids long. V was pared by 3 bases and J by 2 bases, with 19 bases between. Each CDR3 protein is one row after TCRdb ran MiXCR on the 5' RACE reads. Of hundreds of thousands of distinct CDR3 sequences in the sample, about 22% were seen once. This clonotype was seen a handful of times. Its antigen remains unknown. The origin of this receptor is an adult woman who had mild COVID-19 (a few samples of this study predate the infection). Cell type and time point are not known. What was sequenced was PBMCs or a T cell subset sorted from them (not recorded which). The chain employs TRBV4-3 and TRBJ1-1; possible D gene TRBD1, 6 bases. CDR3: CASSHPTTGTPNTEAFF. CDR3 DNA: TGCGCCAGCAGCCACCCGACAACCGGGACACCAAACACTGAAGCTTTCTTT.